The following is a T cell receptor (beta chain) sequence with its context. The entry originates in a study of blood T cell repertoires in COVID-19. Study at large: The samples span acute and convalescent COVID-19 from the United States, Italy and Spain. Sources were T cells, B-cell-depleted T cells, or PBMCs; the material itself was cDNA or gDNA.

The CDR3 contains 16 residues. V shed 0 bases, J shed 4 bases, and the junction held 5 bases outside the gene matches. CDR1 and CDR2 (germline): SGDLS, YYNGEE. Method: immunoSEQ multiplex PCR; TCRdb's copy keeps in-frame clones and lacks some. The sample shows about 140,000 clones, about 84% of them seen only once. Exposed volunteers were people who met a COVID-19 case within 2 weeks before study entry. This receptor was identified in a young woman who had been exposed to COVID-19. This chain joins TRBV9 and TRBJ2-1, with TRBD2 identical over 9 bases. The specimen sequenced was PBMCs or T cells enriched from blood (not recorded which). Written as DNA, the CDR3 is TGTGCCAGCAGCGTAGGGGTAAGCGGGAGGTACAATGAGCAGTTCTTC. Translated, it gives CASSVGVSGRYNEQFF.